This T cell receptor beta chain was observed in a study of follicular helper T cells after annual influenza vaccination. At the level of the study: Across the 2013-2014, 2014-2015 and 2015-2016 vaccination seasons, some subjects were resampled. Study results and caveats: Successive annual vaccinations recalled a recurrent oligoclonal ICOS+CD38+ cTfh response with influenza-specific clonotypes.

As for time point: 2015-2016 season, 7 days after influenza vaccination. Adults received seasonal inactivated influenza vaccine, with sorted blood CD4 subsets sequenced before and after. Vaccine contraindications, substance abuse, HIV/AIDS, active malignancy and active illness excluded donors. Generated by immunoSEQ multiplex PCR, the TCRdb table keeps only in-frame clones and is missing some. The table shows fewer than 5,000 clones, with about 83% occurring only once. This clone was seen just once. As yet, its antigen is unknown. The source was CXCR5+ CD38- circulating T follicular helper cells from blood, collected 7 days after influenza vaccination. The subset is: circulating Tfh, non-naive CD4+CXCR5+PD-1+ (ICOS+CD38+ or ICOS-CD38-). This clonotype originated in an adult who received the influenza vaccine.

The CDR3 sequence is CASSTRHQETQYF. The CDR3 DNA sequence: TGTGCCAGCAGCACACGACACCAAGAGACCCAGTACTTC. The chain is built from TRBV7-2 and TRBJ2-5, with D hard to call. The V end was cut by 5 bases, the J end by 0 bases, with 7 bases between. The CDR3 is 13 residues long. Germline assignment: CDR1 SGHTA and CDR2 FQGNSA.